Listed below are T cell receptor beta chains from one sample, sequenced in a study of blood T cell repertoires in COVID-19. Sequenced by immunoSEQ multiplex PCR; TCRdb stores in-frame clones only, minus some. The sample yields about 28,000 clones, approximately 86% seen once. Sequencing was carried out using peripheral blood. The origin of the receptors is a man in his 60s with active COVID-19. Each CDR3 is given without its conserved first and last residue. Fields, in order: CDR3 protein, V gene, clone size, J gene. Not every row has a clone size; where given, it reads once, few, many or a size class.

CDR3aa: ASSQVNLRGGPDYGYT
v_gene: TRBV4-1
abundance: -
j_gene: TRBJ1-2

CDR3aa: ASSTRQGYT
v_gene: TRBV11-1
abundance: -
j_gene: TRBJ1-2

CDR3aa: ASSVDWAGNTEAF
v_gene: TRBV9
abundance: once
j_gene: TRBJ1-1

CDR3aa: ASVRGTSTDTQY
v_gene: TRBV7-9
abundance: -
j_gene: TRBJ2-3

CDR3aa: AWSSPGRANTEAF
v_gene: TRBV30
abundance: -
j_gene: TRBJ1-1

CDR3aa: ASSGQNYGYT
v_gene: TRBV5-4
abundance: -
j_gene: TRBJ1-2

CDR3aa: ASSLRQGAETQY
v_gene: TRBV5-1
abundance: -
j_gene: TRBJ2-5

CDR3aa: ASRRDRGSANSPLH
v_gene: TRBV28
abundance: -
j_gene: TRBJ1-6

CDR3aa: ASSYVIGAANQPQH
v_gene: TRBV6-2/TRBV6-3
abundance: -
j_gene: TRBJ1-5

CDR3aa: ASSLRQGVFYEQY
v_gene: TRBV13
abundance: once
j_gene: TRBJ2-7

CDR3aa: ASSEARRGQPQH
v_gene: TRBV6-1
abundance: -
j_gene: TRBJ1-5

CDR3aa: ASSLRTDNYNEQF
v_gene: TRBV5-1
abundance: -
j_gene: TRBJ2-1

CDR3aa: AKRAGGNQPQH
v_gene: TRBV2
abundance: -
j_gene: TRBJ1-5

CDR3aa: ASSYGLSRTRNSPLH
v_gene: TRBV6-2/TRBV6-3
abundance: -
j_gene: TRBJ1-6

CDR3aa: ASSDWGTGIYEQY
v_gene: TRBV7-2
abundance: -
j_gene: TRBJ2-7

CDR3aa: ASSLGRVELNTEAF
v_gene: TRBV11-2
abundance: -
j_gene: TRBJ1-1

CDR3aa: ASSYQGTTEAF
v_gene: TRBV6-5
abundance: medium-sized
j_gene: TRBJ1-1

CDR3aa: ASSPPDGGNTEAF
v_gene: TRBV18
abundance: -
j_gene: TRBJ1-1

CDR3aa: ASSTQGNTEAF
v_gene: TRBV19
abundance: -
j_gene: TRBJ1-1

CDR3aa: ASSPYYEQY
v_gene: TRBV11-3
abundance: -
j_gene: TRBJ2-7

CDR3aa: ASSPSGTWRNEQF
v_gene: TRBV18
abundance: -
j_gene: TRBJ2-1

CDR3aa: ASSLATGGNSPLH
v_gene: TRBV27
abundance: -
j_gene: TRBJ1-6

CDR3aa: ASSRGQGPNEQY
v_gene: TRBV19
abundance: few
j_gene: TRBJ2-7

CDR3aa: ASSLGQNHSPLH
v_gene: TRBV7-8
abundance: -
j_gene: TRBJ1-6

CDR3aa: ASSLLARNQETQY
v_gene: TRBV3-1/TRBV3-2
abundance: once
j_gene: TRBJ2-5

CDR3aa: ASSIGTGSYEQY
v_gene: TRBV19
abundance: few
j_gene: TRBJ2-7

CDR3aa: ASSRQGANTEAF
v_gene: TRBV7-3
abundance: -
j_gene: TRBJ1-1

CDR3aa: ASSPTSNRYYGYT
v_gene: TRBV18
abundance: -
j_gene: TRBJ1-2

CDR3aa: ASSLQGLGGATQY
v_gene: TRBV5-1
abundance: -
j_gene: TRBJ2-3

CDR3aa: ASSPSIGLAGDTDTQY
v_gene: TRBV28
abundance: once
j_gene: TRBJ2-3

CDR3aa: ASSSQGGTEAF
v_gene: TRBV19
abundance: -
j_gene: TRBJ1-1

CDR3aa: ASSFGQGGLNEQF
v_gene: TRBV5-1
abundance: -
j_gene: TRBJ2-1

CDR3aa: ASSPPTDRDGYT
v_gene: TRBV18
abundance: -
j_gene: TRBJ1-2

CDR3aa: ASSRFPREKLF
v_gene: TRBV6-5
abundance: -
j_gene: TRBJ1-4

CDR3aa: ASSPGTGGEQY
v_gene: TRBV14
abundance: -
j_gene: TRBJ2-7

CDR3aa: ASSNRVAGEKLF
v_gene: TRBV10-1
abundance: -
j_gene: TRBJ1-4

CDR3aa: ASSFGTNTGELF
v_gene: TRBV6-5
abundance: -
j_gene: TRBJ2-2

CDR3aa: ASSLGGRTDTQY
v_gene: TRBV5-6
abundance: -
j_gene: TRBJ2-3

CDR3aa: SVASGGNTIY
v_gene: TRBV29-1
abundance: once
j_gene: TRBJ1-3

CDR3aa: ASSYVGSSLPYEQY
v_gene: TRBV6-2/TRBV6-3
abundance: once
j_gene: TRBJ2-7

CDR3aa: ASSMSPGTSYNEQF
v_gene: TRBV19
abundance: -
j_gene: TRBJ2-1

CDR3aa: ASEGTDPANQPQH
v_gene: TRBV19
abundance: -
j_gene: TRBJ1-5

CDR3aa: ASSQSLGQGYEQY
v_gene: TRBV6-5
abundance: -
j_gene: TRBJ2-7